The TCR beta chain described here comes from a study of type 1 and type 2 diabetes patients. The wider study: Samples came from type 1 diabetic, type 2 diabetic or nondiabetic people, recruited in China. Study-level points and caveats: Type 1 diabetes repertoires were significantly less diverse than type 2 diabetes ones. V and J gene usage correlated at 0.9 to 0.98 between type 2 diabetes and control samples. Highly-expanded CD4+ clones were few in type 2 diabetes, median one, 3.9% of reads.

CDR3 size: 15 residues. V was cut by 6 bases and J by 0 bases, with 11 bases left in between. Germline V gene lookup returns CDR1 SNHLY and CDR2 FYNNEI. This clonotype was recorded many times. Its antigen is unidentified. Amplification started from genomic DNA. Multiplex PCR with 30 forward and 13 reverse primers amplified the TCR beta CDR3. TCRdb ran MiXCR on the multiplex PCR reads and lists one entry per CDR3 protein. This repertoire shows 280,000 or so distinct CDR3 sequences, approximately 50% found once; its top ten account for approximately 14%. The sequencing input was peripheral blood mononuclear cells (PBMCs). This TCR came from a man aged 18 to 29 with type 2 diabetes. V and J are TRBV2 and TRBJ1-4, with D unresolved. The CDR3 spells CASREGTTTNEKLFF. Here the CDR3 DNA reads TGTGCCAGCAGGGAGGGCACGACAACTAATGAAAAACTGTTTTTT.